This T cell receptor (beta chain) was identified during a study of blood T cell repertoires in COVID-19. Study-wide context: Acute and convalescent COVID-19 samples came from the United States, Italy and Spain. PBMCs, B-cell-depleted T cells, or T cells provided the cDNA or gDNA that made up the material.

This clone was picked up one time. There are 15 residues in the CDR3. The trim removed 2 bases at V and 8 bases at J, leaving 6 bases unmatched. From germline, CDR1 is MNHEY and CDR2 SMNVEV (reference sequence). In the source study's methods: Amplification from reference gene primers served as the basis for estimated nucleated cell counts. Only in-frame clones appear in the TCRdb table, and some are missing; sequencing was by immunoSEQ multiplex PCR. The V and J calls and clone size were taken over from that table, and D and trimming were inferred from the DNA. The sample contains about 400,000 clones, 86% of which appear only once.

The specimen was peripheral blood. The TCR sequence derives from a woman in her 30s with active or convalescent COVID-19. V usage is TRBV27 and J usage is TRBJ1-6; TRBD1 aligns across 7 bases. The CDR3 bases are TGTGCCAGCAGTTTAGGCGTCAGGGGGGATTCACCCCTCCACTTT. It codes for CASSLGVRGDSPLHF.